This TCR beta chain was recorded in a study of blood T cell repertoires in COVID-19. Across the study: COVID-19 samples, acute and convalescent, were from the United States, Italy and Spain. T cells, B-cell-depleted T cells, or PBMCs supplied cDNA or gDNA.

The authors' processing: Quantification of nucleated cells was approximated via reference gene primer amplification. Sequenced by immunoSEQ multiplex PCR; TCRdb stores in-frame clones only, minus some. The DNA gave D and trimming, while V, J and clone size come from that table. The sample includes roughly 45,000 clones, 70% to 90% of them seen just once. Patients at the Seattle site were enrolled during active infection and followed longitudinally. Germline values: CDR1 SGHRS, CDR2 YFSETQ. Trimming took 0 bases from V and 6 from J; bases not matched to a gene: 6. This CDR3 spans 15 amino acids. Sample: peripheral blood. The TCR was taken from a woman older than 75 with COVID-19, enrolled during active disease. The V gene is TRBV5-1, the J gene TRBJ1-2; 9 nucleotides match TRBD1. The CDR3: CASSLGGQGRDGYTF. The DNA for the CDR3 is TGCGCCAGCAGCTTGGGAGGACAGGGGCGGGATGGCTACACCTTC. The full variable domain, its missing parts supplied by reference TRBV5-1 and TRBJ1-2, is KAGVTQTPRYLIKTRGQQVTLSCSPISGHRSVSWYQQTPGQGLQFLFEYFSETQRNKGNFPGRFSGRQFSNSRSEMNVSTLELGDSALYLCASSLGGQGRDGYTFGSGTRLTVV.